What follows are 6 T cell receptor beta chains derived from one specimen sequenced in a study of blood T cell repertoires in COVID-19. Only in-frame clones appear in the TCRdb table, and some are missing; sequencing was by immunoSEQ multiplex PCR. This repertoire shows hundreds of thousands of clones, more than 75% found once; its top ten account for approximately 1.7%. Sequenced input: PBMCs or T cells enriched from blood (not recorded which). The source is a man aged 35 to 55 who had recovered from COVID-19.

V gene TRBV28 combines with J gene TRBJ2-7; 9 bases are a match to TRBD2. The V gene's germline CDR1 is MDHEN and CDR2 SYDVKM. The CDR3 runs 15 residues. After removal of 6 bases from V and 2 bases from J, the junction contained 8 bases not matched to a gene. The CDR3 DNA sequence: TGTGCCAGCAGCCCAGGGACTAGCTGGACCTACGAGCAGTACTTC. Its protein is CASSPGTSWTYEQYF.

This clone occurred a few times. The chain carries TRBV28 and TRBJ1-5; weak D call: TRBD1 (6 bases). Germline assignment: CDR1 MDHEN and CDR2 SYDVKM. The CDR3 runs to 15 residues. V was clipped by 7 bases and J by 4 bases, with 17 bases between them. CDR3 in amino acids: CASINGQGRNQPQHF. CDR3 in DNA: TGTGCCAGCATCAACGGGCAGGGGCGGAATCAGCCCCAGCATTTT.

Concerning this clone: The same CDR3 is also encoded by other DNA sequences in this sample. J is TRBJ2-5 and V is TRBV5-1, with TRBD1 matching over 7 bases. CDR1 is SGHRS and CDR2 is YFSETQ in the germline V gene. V lost 0 bases, J lost 0 bases, and 2 bases stayed unmatched. This CDR3 has 15 residues. This CDR3 is CASSLGQGNQETQYF. Here the CDR3 DNA reads TGCGCCAGCAGCTTGGGACAGGGAAACCAAGAGACCCAGTACTTC.

In its sample, this clone was seen a few times. This chain uses TRBV2 with TRBJ2-1, with D maybe TRBD1 (6 bases). Germline CDR1 reads SNHLY; CDR2 reads FYNNEI. The CDR3 runs 17 residues. Trimming took off 8 bases at V and 0 bases at J, with 20 bases between the two ends. The CDR3 loop is CASSRGGGSYSYNEQFF. The CDR3 coding sequence is TGTGCCAGCTCCCGTGGGGGCGGGTCCTACTCCTACAATGAGCAGTTCTTC.

The V and J genes are TRBV9 and TRBJ2-7, with D maybe TRBD2 (7 bases). The V gene's germline CDR1 is SGDLS and CDR2 YYNGEE. This CDR3 is 18 amino acids long. Trimming took 3 bases from V and 3 from J, leaving 25 bases between them. The CDR3 sequence is CASSAIPPGGVSGYEQYF. In nucleotides, the CDR3 is TGTGCCAGCAGCGCGATCCCCCCGGGGGGCGTCAGTGGCTACGAGCAGTACTTC.

The chain links TRBV7-9 to TRBJ2-1; 9 nucleotides line up with TRBD2. CDR3 length equals 17 residues. Trimming removed 1 base from V and 8 bases from J; junction bases left unmatched: 12. Germline V gives CDR1 SEHNR, CDR2 FQNEAQ (reference sequence). Written as DNA, the CDR3 is TGTGCCAGCAGCTTAGATGCGCGGGCTAGCGGGAACCATGAGCAGTTCTTC. Its protein product is CASSLDARASGNHEQFF.